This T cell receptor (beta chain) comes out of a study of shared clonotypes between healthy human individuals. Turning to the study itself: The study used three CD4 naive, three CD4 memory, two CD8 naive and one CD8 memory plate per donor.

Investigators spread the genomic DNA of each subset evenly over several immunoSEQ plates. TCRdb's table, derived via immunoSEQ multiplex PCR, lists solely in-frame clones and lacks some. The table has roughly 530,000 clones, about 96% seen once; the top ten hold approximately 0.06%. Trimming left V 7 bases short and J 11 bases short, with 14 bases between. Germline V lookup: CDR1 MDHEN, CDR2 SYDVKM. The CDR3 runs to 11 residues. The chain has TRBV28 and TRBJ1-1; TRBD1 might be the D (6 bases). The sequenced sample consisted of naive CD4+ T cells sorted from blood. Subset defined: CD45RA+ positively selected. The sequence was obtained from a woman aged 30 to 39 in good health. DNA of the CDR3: TGTGCCAGCACCTCAGACCAGGGGGCTTTCTTT. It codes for CASTSDQGAFF.